Sequencing of this T cell receptor beta chain was carried out in a study of cytomegalovirus exposure and HLA in healthy donors. Study conclusions and caveats: A later analysis, which compared TCR beta chains of equal frequency, found the HLA-associated ones more clonally expanded.

The CDR3 is 15 amino acids. Germline loops: CDR1 SGDLS, CDR2 YYNGEE. V dropped 0 bases and J dropped 7 bases, with 16 bases sitting between them. Of note for this clone: The antigen is unknown.

PCR primers comprised 60 Vbeta and 13 Jbeta primers. Profiled with immunoSEQ multiplex PCR; TCRdb holds only in-frame clones, not every one. The repertoire holds fewer than 200,000 clones, more than 70% seen once, with about 1% in the top ten. This chain joins TRBV9 and TRBJ2-5, with TRBD2 as a possible D gene (5 bases). This receptor was taken from a man under 40 in good health and CMV-seronegative. The sequencing input was PBMCs. The chain's CDR3 is CASSVASGSPGTQYF. The CDR3 nucleotides are TGTGCCAGCAGCGTAGCCTCGGGGTCCCCCGGGACCCAGTACTTC.